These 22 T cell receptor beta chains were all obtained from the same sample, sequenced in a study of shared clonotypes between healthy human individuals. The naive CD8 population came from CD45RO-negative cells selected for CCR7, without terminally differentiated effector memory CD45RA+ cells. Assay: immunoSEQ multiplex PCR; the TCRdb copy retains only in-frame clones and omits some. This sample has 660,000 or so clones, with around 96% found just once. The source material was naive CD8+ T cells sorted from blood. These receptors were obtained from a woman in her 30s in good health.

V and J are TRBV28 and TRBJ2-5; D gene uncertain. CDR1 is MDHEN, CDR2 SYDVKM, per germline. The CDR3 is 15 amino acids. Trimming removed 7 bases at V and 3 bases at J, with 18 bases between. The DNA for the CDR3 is TGTGCCAGCACCACGGAACGCATGCTGAAAGAGACCCAGTACTTC. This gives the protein CASTTERMLKETQYF.

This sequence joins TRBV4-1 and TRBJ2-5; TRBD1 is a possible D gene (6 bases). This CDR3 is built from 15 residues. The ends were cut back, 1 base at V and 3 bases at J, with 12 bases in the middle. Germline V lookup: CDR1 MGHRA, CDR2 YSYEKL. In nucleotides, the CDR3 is TGCGCCAGCAGCCAAGCCCAGGGGTCGGAAGAGACCCAGTACTTC. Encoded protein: CASSQAQGSEETQYF.

CDR3 nucleotides: TGCGCCAGCAGCTTGTTTGCGGAGGCCTACGAGCAGTACTTC. Its translation is CASSLFAEAYEQYF. This rearrangement joins TRBV5-1 to TRBJ2-7, with D possibly matching TRBD2 (5 bases). The germline V gene has CDR1 SGHRS and CDR2 YFSETQ. The CDR3 is made up of 14 amino acids. V lost 1 base and J 2 bases, leaving 10 bases between the germline ends.

As DNA, the CDR3 is TGTGCCAGTAGTCGTGGGGGAAACACTGAAGCTTTCTTT. Protein product: CASSRGGNTEAFF. The V call is TRBV19, the J call TRBJ1-1, with D maybe TRBD1 (5 bases). Germline values: CDR1 LNHDA, CDR2 SQIVND (reference sequence). V lost 5 bases, J lost 2 bases, and 9 bases lay in between. The CDR3 is 13 residues long.

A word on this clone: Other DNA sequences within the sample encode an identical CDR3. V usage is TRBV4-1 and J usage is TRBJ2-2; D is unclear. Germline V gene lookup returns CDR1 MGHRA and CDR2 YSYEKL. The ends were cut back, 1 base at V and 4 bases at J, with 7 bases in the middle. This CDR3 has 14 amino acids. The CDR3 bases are TGCGCCAGCAGCCAAGCAGGTAGCACCGGGGAGCTGTTTTTT. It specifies CASSQAGSTGELFF.

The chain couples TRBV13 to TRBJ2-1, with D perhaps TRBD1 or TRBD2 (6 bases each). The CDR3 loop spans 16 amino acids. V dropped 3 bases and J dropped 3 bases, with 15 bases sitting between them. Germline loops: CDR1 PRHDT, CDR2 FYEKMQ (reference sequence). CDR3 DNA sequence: TGTGCCAGCAGCTTGGTAGGGGGGAGTTACTACAATGAGCAGTTCTTC. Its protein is CASSLVGGSYYNEQFF.

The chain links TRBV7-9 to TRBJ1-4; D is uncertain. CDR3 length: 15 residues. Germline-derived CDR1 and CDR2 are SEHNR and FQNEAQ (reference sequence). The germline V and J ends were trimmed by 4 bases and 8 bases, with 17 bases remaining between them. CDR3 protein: CASSSSGGFGEKLFF. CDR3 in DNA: TGTGCCAGCAGCTCCTCAGGAGGGTTCGGCGAAAAACTGTTTTTT.

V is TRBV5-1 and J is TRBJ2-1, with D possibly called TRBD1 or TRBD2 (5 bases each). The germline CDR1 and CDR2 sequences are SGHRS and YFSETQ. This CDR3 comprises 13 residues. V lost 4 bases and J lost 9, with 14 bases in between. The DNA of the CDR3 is TGCGCCAGCAGCCCCAACTGGGGGTCTGAGCAGTTCTTC. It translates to CASSPNWGSEQFF.

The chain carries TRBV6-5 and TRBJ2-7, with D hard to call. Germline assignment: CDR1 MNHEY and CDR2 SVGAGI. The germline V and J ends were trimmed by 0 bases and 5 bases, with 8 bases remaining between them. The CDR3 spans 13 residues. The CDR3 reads CASSYSQVHEQYF. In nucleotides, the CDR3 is TGTGCCAGCAGTTACTCCCAGGTTCACGAGCAGTACTTC.

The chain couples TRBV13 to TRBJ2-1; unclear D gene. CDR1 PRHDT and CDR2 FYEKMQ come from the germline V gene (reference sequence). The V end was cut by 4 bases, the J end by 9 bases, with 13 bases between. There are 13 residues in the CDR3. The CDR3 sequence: CASSSLGGTEQFF. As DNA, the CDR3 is TGTGCCAGCAGCTCCCTCGGCGGCACTGAGCAGTTCTTC.

The CDR3 is CASTGTSSTGELFF. CDR3 coding DNA: TGCGCCAGCACCGGGACTAGCTCCACCGGGGAGCTGTTTTTT. This chain joins TRBV10-2 and TRBJ2-2; 9 bases align to TRBD2. CDR1 and CDR2 (germline): WSHSY, SAAADI. The length of the CDR3 is 14 residues. Trimming cost V 7 bases and J 4 bases; bases outside gene matches: 4.

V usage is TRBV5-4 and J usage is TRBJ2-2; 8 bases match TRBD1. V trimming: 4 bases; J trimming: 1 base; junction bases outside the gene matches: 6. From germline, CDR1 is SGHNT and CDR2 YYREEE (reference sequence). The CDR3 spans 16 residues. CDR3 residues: CASSIRDRRNTGELFF. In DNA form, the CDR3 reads TGTGCCAGCAGCATAAGGGACAGGCGGAACACCGGGGAGCTGTTTTTT.

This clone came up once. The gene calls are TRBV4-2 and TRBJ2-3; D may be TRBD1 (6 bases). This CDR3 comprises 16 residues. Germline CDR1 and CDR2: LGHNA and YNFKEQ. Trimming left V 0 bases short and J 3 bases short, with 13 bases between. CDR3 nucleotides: TGTGCCAGCAGCCAAGAAACAGGGTGGAGTACAGATACGCAGTATTTT. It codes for CASSQETGWSTDTQYF.

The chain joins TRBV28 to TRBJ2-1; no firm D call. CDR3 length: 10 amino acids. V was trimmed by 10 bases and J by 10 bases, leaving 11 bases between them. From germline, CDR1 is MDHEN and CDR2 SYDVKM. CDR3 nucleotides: TGTGCCACCGGCCAACTAGAGCAGTTCTTC. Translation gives CATGQLEQFF. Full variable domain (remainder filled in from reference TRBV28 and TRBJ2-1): DVKVTQSSRYLVKRTGEKVFLECVQDMDHENMFWYRQDPGLGLRLIYFSYDVKMKEKGDIPEGYSVSREKKERFSLILESASTNQTSMYLCATGQLEQFFGPGTRLTVL.

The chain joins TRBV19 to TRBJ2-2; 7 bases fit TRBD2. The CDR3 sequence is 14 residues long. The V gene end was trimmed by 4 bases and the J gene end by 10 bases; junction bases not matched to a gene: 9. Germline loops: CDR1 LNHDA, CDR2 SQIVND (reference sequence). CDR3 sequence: CASSKPGLLLELFF. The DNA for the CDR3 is TGTGCCAGTAGTAAGCCGGGACTACTGTTGGAGCTGTTTTTT. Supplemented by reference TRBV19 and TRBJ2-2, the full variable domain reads DGGITQSPKYLFRKEGQNVTLSCEQNLNHDAMYWYRQDPGQGLRLIYYSQIVNDFQKGDIAEGYSVSREKKESFPLTVTSAQKNPTAFYLCASSKPGLLLELFFGEGSRLTVL.

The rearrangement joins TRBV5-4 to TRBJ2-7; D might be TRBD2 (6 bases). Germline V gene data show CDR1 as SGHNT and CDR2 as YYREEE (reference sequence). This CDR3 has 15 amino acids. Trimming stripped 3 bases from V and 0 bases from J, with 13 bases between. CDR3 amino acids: CASSWGDRLSYEQYF. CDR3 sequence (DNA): TGTGCCAGCAGCTGGGGGGACCGTCTCTCCTACGAGCAGTACTTC.

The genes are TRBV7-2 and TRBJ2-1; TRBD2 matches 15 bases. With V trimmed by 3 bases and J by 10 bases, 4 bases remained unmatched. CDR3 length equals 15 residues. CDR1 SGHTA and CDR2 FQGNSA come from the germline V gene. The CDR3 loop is CASSLGLAGGREQFF. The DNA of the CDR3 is TGTGCCAGCAGCTTGGGACTAGCGGGAGGTAGGGAGCAGTTCTTC.

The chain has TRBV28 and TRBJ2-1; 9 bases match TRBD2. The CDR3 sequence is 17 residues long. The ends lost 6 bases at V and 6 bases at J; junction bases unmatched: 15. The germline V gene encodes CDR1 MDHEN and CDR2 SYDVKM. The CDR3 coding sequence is TGTGCCAGCAGCCCCGGGTGGGGTAGCGGGAGTATCAATGAGCAGTTCTTC. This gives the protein CASSPGWGSGSINEQFF.

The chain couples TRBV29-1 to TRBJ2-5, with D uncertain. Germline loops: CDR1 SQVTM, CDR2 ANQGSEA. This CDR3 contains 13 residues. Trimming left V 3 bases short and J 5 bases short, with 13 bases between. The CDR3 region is CSVDGRNLETQYF. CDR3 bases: TGCAGCGTTGATGGTAGGAATCTGGAGACCCAGTACTTC.

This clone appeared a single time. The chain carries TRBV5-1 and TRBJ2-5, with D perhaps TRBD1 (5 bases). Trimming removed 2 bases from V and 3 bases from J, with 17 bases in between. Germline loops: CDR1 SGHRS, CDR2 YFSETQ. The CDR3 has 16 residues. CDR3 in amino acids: CASSFYRVGAKETQYF. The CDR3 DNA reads TGCGCCAGCAGCTTTTATCGCGTAGGGGCGAAAGAGACCCAGTACTTC.

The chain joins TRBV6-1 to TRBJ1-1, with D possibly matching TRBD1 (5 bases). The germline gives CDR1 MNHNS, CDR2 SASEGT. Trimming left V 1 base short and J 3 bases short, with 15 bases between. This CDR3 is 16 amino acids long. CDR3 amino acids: CASSEVGWGLDTEAFF. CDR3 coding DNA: TGTGCCAGCAGTGAAGTTGGGTGGGGCTTGGACACTGAAGCTTTCTTT.

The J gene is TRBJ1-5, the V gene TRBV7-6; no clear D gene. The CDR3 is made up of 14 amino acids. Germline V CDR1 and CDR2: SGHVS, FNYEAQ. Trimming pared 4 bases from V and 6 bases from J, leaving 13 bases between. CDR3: CASSSRWVAQPQHF. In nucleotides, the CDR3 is TGTGCCAGCAGCTCCCGTTGGGTTGCTCAGCCCCAGCATTTT.